The rows below give T cell receptor beta chains drawn from one sample of a study of Graves' ophthalmopathy and Graves' hyperthyroidism. In TCRdb, the multiplex PCR reads were re-called with MiXCR into one record per CDR3 protein. The data contain around 1.1 million distinct CDR3 sequences, 35% to 45% of them singletons. Sequenced: peripheral blood or thyroid tissue (not recorded which). These receptors were obtained from an adult man with Graves' hyperthyroidism. Both conserved end residues are part of each CDR3. A D gene is named only where the DNA matches it firmly. Expanded clones get a size class; other rows say once, few or many, or leave the size out.

cdr3_aa: CSARVDDTEQYF
cdr3_nt: TGCAGTGCTAGAGTGGACGATACAGAGCAGTACTTC
v_call: TRBV20-1
j_call: TRBJ2-7
d_call: .
clone_size: many

cdr3_aa: CSAEGTSGRETQYF
cdr3_nt: TGCAGTGCCGAAGGGACTAGCGGGAGAGAGACCCAGTACTTC
v_call: TRBV20-1
j_call: TRBJ2-5
d_call: TRBD2
clone_size: .

cdr3_aa: CAISESRRSSGAGETQYF
cdr3_nt: TGTGCCATCAGTGAGTCGCGGCGTTCATCTGGGGCAGGGGAGACCCAGTACTTC
v_call: TRBV10-3
j_call: TRBJ2-5
d_call: .
clone_size: .

cdr3_aa: CASSVDEKQGFYGYTF
cdr3_nt: TGTGCCAGCAGCGTAGACGAGAAACAGGGGTTCTATGGCTACACCTTC
v_call: TRBV9
j_call: TRBJ1-2
d_call: TRBD1
clone_size: .

cdr3_aa: CAISETGDGYTF
cdr3_nt: TGTGCCATCAGTGAAACAGGGGATGGCTACACCTTC
v_call: TRBV10-3
j_call: TRBJ1-2
d_call: TRBD1
clone_size: .

cdr3_aa: CASSVRLGGDQETQYF
cdr3_nt: TGTGCCAGCAGTGTCAGGCTTGGTGGGGACCAAGAGACCCAGTACTTC
v_call: TRBV25-1
j_call: TRBJ2-5
d_call: .
clone_size: .

cdr3_aa: CASSTWTSPEETQYF
cdr3_nt: TGTGCCAGCAGCACCTGGACTAGCCCCGAAGAGACCCAGTACTTC
v_call: TRBV7-2
j_call: TRBJ2-5
d_call: TRBD2
clone_size: many

cdr3_aa: CASRSGGDDYGYTF
cdr3_nt: TGTGCCAGCAGGTCCGGGGGAGATGACTATGGCTACACCTTC
v_call: TRBV5-8
j_call: TRBJ1-2
d_call: .
clone_size: many

cdr3_aa: CATSSMRGHRSGNTIYF
cdr3_nt: TGTGCCACCAGCAGCATGAGGGGACATAGATCTGGAAACACCATATATTTT
v_call: TRBV15
j_call: TRBJ1-3
d_call: .
clone_size: once

cdr3_aa: CASSGQGVDTQYF
cdr3_nt: TGTGCCAGTAGTGGCCAGGGGGTAGATACGCAGTATTTT
v_call: TRBV19
j_call: TRBJ2-3
d_call: TRBD1
clone_size: .

cdr3_aa: CSARQGMDSPLHF
cdr3_nt: TGCAGTGCTAGACAGGGCATGGATTCACCCCTCCACTTT
v_call: TRBV20-1
j_call: TRBJ1-6
d_call: .
clone_size: many

cdr3_aa: CASTIAGMDTGELFF
cdr3_nt: TGTGCCAGTACGATAGCGGGAATGGACACCGGGGAGCTGTTTTTT
v_call: TRBV19
j_call: TRBJ2-2
d_call: TRBD2
clone_size: many

cdr3_aa: CASSPGVRARPHEQYF
cdr3_nt: TGTGCCAGCAGCCCCGGGGTACGGGCCCGACCCCACGAGCAGTACTTC
v_call: TRBV14
j_call: TRBJ2-7
d_call: .
clone_size: many

cdr3_aa: CASSYSRLTAGSSGNTIYF
cdr3_nt: TGTGCCAGCAGTTACTCGCGCTTGACGGCAGGGAGCTCTGGAAACACCATATATTTT
v_call: TRBV6-5
j_call: TRBJ1-3
d_call: .
clone_size: .

cdr3_aa: CASSKRDFVAEAFF
cdr3_nt: TGTGCCAGTAGTAAACGGGACTTTGTGGCTGAAGCTTTCTTT
v_call: TRBV19
j_call: TRBJ1-1
d_call: .
clone_size: .

cdr3_aa: CASSLQGAGSPLHF
cdr3_nt: TGCGCCAGCAGTCTACAGGGGGCAGGTTCACCCCTCCACTTT
v_call: TRBV10-2
j_call: TRBJ1-6
d_call: TRBD1
clone_size: many

cdr3_aa: CASSSGTSGEETQYF
cdr3_nt: TGTGCCAGCAGCAGCGGGACTAGCGGAGAAGAGACCCAGTACTTC
v_call: TRBV7-9
j_call: TRBJ2-5
d_call: TRBD2
clone_size: many

cdr3_aa: CASSPSSLYEQYF
cdr3_nt: TGCGCCAGCAGCCCTAGTAGTCTTTACGAGCAGTACTTC
v_call: TRBV4-1
j_call: TRBJ2-7
d_call: .
clone_size: few

cdr3_aa: CATKLVLGTEAFF
cdr3_nt: TGTGCCACCAAACTAGTTCTTGGGACTGAAGCTTTCTTT
v_call: TRBV6-5
j_call: TRBJ1-1
d_call: .
clone_size: many

cdr3_aa: CASSTWSGRLAETQYF
cdr3_nt: TGCGCCAGCAGCACATGGTCCGGCAGGTTGGCGGAGACCCAGTACTTC
v_call: TRBV4-3
j_call: TRBJ2-5
d_call: .
clone_size: many

cdr3_aa: CSARLLAGTEAFF
cdr3_nt: TGCAGTGCCCGCCTCCTGGCGGGCACTGAAGCTTTCTTT
v_call: TRBV20-1
j_call: TRBJ1-1
d_call: .
clone_size: .

cdr3_aa: CASRAGLQGGDEKLFF
cdr3_nt: TGTGCCAGCAGGGCAGGACTTCAGGGGGGGGATGAAAAACTGTTTTTT
v_call: TRBV7-2
j_call: TRBJ1-4
d_call: TRBD1
clone_size: .

cdr3_aa: CSAPKGLAGSINQPQHF
cdr3_nt: TGCAGTGCTCCGAAGGGACTAGCGGGAAGCATCAATCAGCCCCAGCATTTT
v_call: TRBV20-1
j_call: TRBJ1-5
d_call: .
clone_size: .

cdr3_aa: CAISGGQAPGELFF
cdr3_nt: TGTGCCATCAGTGGGGGACAGGCTCCCGGGGAGCTGTTTTTT
v_call: TRBV10-3
j_call: TRBJ2-2
d_call: TRBD1
clone_size: .

cdr3_aa: CASSPDSNQPQHF
cdr3_nt: TGTGCCAGCAGTCCCGATAGCAATCAGCCCCAGCATTTT
v_call: TRBV12-3/TRBV12-4
j_call: TRBJ1-5
d_call: .
clone_size: many

cdr3_aa: CASSTTGGQDQPQHF
cdr3_nt: TGCGCCAGCAGCACGACAGGGGGCCAAGATCAGCCCCAGCATTTT
v_call: TRBV5-1
j_call: TRBJ1-5
d_call: TRBD1
clone_size: .

cdr3_aa: CSARRRASSGANVLTF
cdr3_nt: TGCAGTGCTAGACGCAGGGCTAGCTCTGGGGCCAACGTCCTGACTTTC
v_call: TRBV20-1
j_call: TRBJ2-6
d_call: .
clone_size: many

cdr3_aa: CASSSTGTSGSIQETQYF
cdr3_nt: TGTGCCAGCAGCTCTACCGGGACTAGCGGGAGTATACAAGAGACCCAGTACTTC
v_call: TRBV13
j_call: TRBJ2-5
d_call: TRBD2
clone_size: few

cdr3_aa: CASSLDGPRDRISGNTIYF
cdr3_nt: TGTGCCAGCAGCTTAGATGGGCCCAGAGACCGCATCTCTGGAAACACCATATATTTT
v_call: TRBV11-2
j_call: TRBJ1-3
d_call: .
clone_size: .

cdr3_aa: CASSLGGGAPYF
cdr3_nt: TGTGCCAGCAGTCTGGGTGGGGGCGCCCCGTACTTC
v_call: TRBV12-3/TRBV12-4
j_call: TRBJ2-7
d_call: .
clone_size: many

cdr3_aa: CASSFVSSGSWTYEQYF
cdr3_nt: TGCGCCAGCAGCTTCGTGTCTAGCGGGAGTTGGACCTACGAGCAGTACTTC
v_call: TRBV5-1
j_call: TRBJ2-7
d_call: TRBD2
clone_size: few

cdr3_aa: CASRRTRSSYEQYF
cdr3_nt: TGCGCCAGCAGGCGGACCCGAAGCTCCTACGAGCAGTACTTC
v_call: TRBV4-3
j_call: TRBJ2-7
d_call: .
clone_size: few

cdr3_aa: CASSVEEGQNYGYTF
cdr3_nt: TGTGCCAGCAGCGTAGAAGAGGGACAAAACTATGGCTACACCTTC
v_call: TRBV9
j_call: TRBJ1-2
d_call: .
clone_size: many